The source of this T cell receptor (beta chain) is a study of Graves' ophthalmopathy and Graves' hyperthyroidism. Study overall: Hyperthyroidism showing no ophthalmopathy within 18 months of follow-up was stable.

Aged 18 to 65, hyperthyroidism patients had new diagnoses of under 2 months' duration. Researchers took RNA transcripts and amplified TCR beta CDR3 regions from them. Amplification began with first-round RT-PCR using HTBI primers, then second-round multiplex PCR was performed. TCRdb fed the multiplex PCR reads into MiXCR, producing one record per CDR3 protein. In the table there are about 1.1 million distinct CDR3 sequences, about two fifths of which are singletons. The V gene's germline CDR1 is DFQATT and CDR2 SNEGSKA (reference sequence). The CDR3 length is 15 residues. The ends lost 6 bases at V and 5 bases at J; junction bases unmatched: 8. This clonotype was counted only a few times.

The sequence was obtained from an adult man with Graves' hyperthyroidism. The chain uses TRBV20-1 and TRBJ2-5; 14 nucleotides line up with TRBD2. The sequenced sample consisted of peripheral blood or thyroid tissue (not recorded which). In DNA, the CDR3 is TGCAGTGCCGGGACTAGCGGGAGACTCCGGGAGACCCAGTACTTC. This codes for CSAGTSGRLRETQYF.